The clone carrying this T cell receptor beta chain was seen more than once but under ten times. Antigen unknown. This entry is derived from a study of identical twins. Study-level points and caveats: Researchers caution that invariant MAIT and iNKT cells could partly confound zero-insertion analyses. Beta out-of-frame sequences showed weaker excess sharing between twins.

A universal primer site came from template switching; cDNA carried unique molecular identifiers. One entry per CDR3 protein results from TCRdb running MiXCR on the 5' RACE reads. The data hold 600,000 to 700,000 distinct CDR3 sequences, with around 21% observed a single time. Between the trimmed V and J ends, which lost 0 bases and 6 bases, there was a span of 12 bases. The CDR3 extends over 14 amino acids. Germline V gene data show CDR1 as DFQATT and CDR2 as SNEGSKA (reference sequence). These same data were also listed under a study on T cells expressing NK-cell markers.

V is TRBV20-1 and J is TRBJ2-1; D uncertain. The specimen sequenced was PBMCs. The clonotype was recovered from a woman younger than 35 in good health. CDR3 protein: CSARDQSFSNEQFF. CDR3 coding DNA: TGCAGTGCTAGAGATCAGAGTTTTAGCAATGAGCAGTTCTTC.